This T cell receptor beta chain was profiled in a study of blood T cell repertoires in COVID-19. Across the whole study: Collection of acute and convalescent COVID-19 samples took place in the United States, Italy and Spain. PBMCs, B-cell-depleted T cells, or T cells were the source of the cDNA or gDNA that made up the material.

In the original processing: Reference gene primer amplification in the assay estimated nucleated cell counts. Repertoires were generated with immunoSEQ multiplex PCR, while TCRdb's copy carries only in-frame clones and drops some. That table gives V, J and clone size, and the DNA gave D and trimming. The sample lists about 140,000 clones, over 60% occurring once. Germline assignment: CDR1 SGHAT and CDR2 FQNNGV. The CDR3 spans 14 residues. The ends were cut back, 3 bases at V and 0 bases at J, with 5 bases in the middle. The receptor was derived from a man older than 75 with acute or convalescent COVID-19. Material: peripheral blood. The chain links TRBV11-2 to TRBJ2-2; D is unclear. The CDR3 spells CASSFPANTGELFF. CDR3 bases: TGTGCCAGCAGCTTCCCAGCGAACACCGGGGAGCTGTTTTTT.